This T cell receptor (beta chain) appears in the sequencing data of a study of tumor-infiltrating lymphocytes in primary liver carcinoma. From around 530 ng of total RNA, TCR beta-specific cDNA was reverse-transcribed using a constant-region primer. Generation of the TCR beta libraries relied on three nested multiplex PCR rounds using slightly modified ARM-PCR. The first two PCR rounds used TRBV1-TRBV30 forward primers with a C-beta reverse primer, about 10 cycles each. One entry per CDR3 protein, called by TCRdb with MiXCR from the multiplex PCR reads. The data show 80,000 or so distinct CDR3 sequences, roughly two thirds seen once. Points on this clonotype: Germline and junction disagree at one end, which may indicate a read error.

In germline, CDR1 is SGHRS, CDR2 YFSETQ. This CDR3 is 15 amino acids long. Co-extracted RNA and DNA came from approximately 20-30 mg of unsorted bulk tissue. Sequencing used tumor-adjacent normal liver tissue. The sequence came from a man in his forties or fifties with primary liver carcinoma and hepatitis B virus infection. The chain is built from TRBV5-1 and TRBJ2-3; D not resolved. The CDR3 loop reads CASSLASASIDMQYF. CDR3 DNA sequence: TGCGCCAGCAGCTTGGCCAGCGCCAGCATAGATATGCAGTATTTT.